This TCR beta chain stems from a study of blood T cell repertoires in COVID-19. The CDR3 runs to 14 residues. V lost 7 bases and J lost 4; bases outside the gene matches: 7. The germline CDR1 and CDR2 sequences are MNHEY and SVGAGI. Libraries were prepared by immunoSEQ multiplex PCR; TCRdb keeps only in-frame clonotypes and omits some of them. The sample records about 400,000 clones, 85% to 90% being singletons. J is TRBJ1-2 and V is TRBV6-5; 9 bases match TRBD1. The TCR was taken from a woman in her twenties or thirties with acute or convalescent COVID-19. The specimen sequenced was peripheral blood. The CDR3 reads CASIPTGGVYGYTF. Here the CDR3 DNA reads TGTGCCAGCATTCCGACAGGGGGGGTCTATGGCTACACCTTC.